The next 24 T cell receptor beta chains were all read from a single sample in a study of blood T cell repertoires in COVID-19. Sequenced by immunoSEQ multiplex PCR; TCRdb stores in-frame clones only, minus some. The sample holds about 150,000 clones, more than 80% seen once. Sequences were obtained from peripheral blood. These receptor sequences come from a man aged 45-65 years with acute or convalescent COVID-19.

CDR3 nucleotide sequence: TGTGCCAGCAGCTCGGGACTATCCGGCAATGAGCAGTTCTTC. It codes for CASSSGLSGNEQFF. V is TRBV5-4 and J is TRBJ2-1, with 7 positions matching TRBD2. With V trimmed by 3 bases and J by 6 bases, 6 bases remained unmatched. Germline V CDR1 and CDR2: SGHNT, YYREEE (reference sequence). The length of the CDR3 is 14 residues.

This clone was observed a handful of times. This chain's CDR3 is CASLGEGVGNQPQHF. CDR3 bases: TGTGCCAGCTTGGGGGAGGGTGTCGGCAATCAGCCCCAGCATTTT. The V gene is TRBV28, the J gene TRBJ1-5, with D perhaps TRBD1 (5 bases). The CDR3 contains 15 residues. Germline CDR1 reads MDHEN; CDR2 reads SYDVKM. Trimming stripped 8 bases from V and 2 bases from J, with 16 bases between.

The chain's CDR3 is CASSPSSYEQYV. In DNA form, the CDR3 reads TGTGCCAGCAGCCCCAGCTCCTACGAGCAGTACGTC. This sequence joins TRBV9 and TRBJ2-7; no definite D call. Per the germline V gene, CDR1 is SGDLS and CDR2 is YYNGEE. V lost 4 bases, J lost 0 bases, and 5 bases lay in between. This CDR3 is 12 amino acids long.

The chain employs TRBV18 and TRBJ1-1, with D possibly TRBD1 on 6 matching bases. Germline CDR1 reads KGHSH; CDR2 reads LQKENI. This CDR3 is built from 14 residues. V dropped 3 bases and J dropped 1 base, with 9 bases sitting between them. The CDR3 DNA sequence: TGTGCCAGCTCACCGAGGGGGGGGAACACTGAAGCTTTCTTT. Protein sequence: CASSPRGGNTEAFF.

The V and J genes are TRBV28 and TRBJ1-5; TRBD1 matches at 9 bases. The CDR3 is made up of 14 amino acids. V lost 5 bases and J lost 7; bases outside the gene matches: 6. CDR1 and CDR2 (germline): MDHEN, SYDVKM. The CDR3 DNA reads TGTGCCAGCAGTGGGGGACAGGGAGAACAGCCCCAGCATTTT. Its protein is CASSGGQGEQPQHF.

The chain employs TRBV4-2 and TRBJ2-1; 9 nucleotides agree with TRBD2. The CDR3 loop spans 16 amino acids. Germline V gives CDR1 LGHNA, CDR2 YNFKEQ. J gave up 4 bases and V 0 bases, and 4 bases lay outside the gene matches. This chain's CDR3 is CASSQDLRGGYNEQFF. CDR3 sequence (DNA): TGTGCCAGCAGCCAAGATTTGCGGGGGGGGTACAATGAGCAGTTCTTC.

The rearrangement links TRBV7-3 to TRBJ2-1; weak D call: TRBD2 (6 bases). The V gene's germline CDR1 is SGHTA and CDR2 FQGTGA. The CDR3 has 13 amino acids. V lost 5 bases and J 3 bases, leaving 8 bases between the germline ends. This chain's CDR3 is CASSPSDYNEQFF. CDR3 in DNA: TGTGCCAGCAGCCCTAGCGACTACAATGAGCAGTTCTTC. Full variable domain (remainder filled in from reference TRBV7-3 and TRBJ2-1): GAGVSQTPSNKVTEKGKYVELRCDPISGHTALYWYRQSLGQGPEFLIYFQGTGAADDSGLPNDRFFAVRPEGSVSTLKIQRTERGDSAVYLCASSPSDYNEQFFGPGTRLTVL.

This rearrangement joins TRBV5-6 to TRBJ1-5; weak D call: TRBD1 (6 bases). The CDR3 runs to 13 residues. V dropped 4 bases and J dropped 7 bases, with 12 bases sitting between them. Germline CDR1 is SGHDT and CDR2 is YYEEEE. CDR3 amino acids: CASSPKQGQPQHF. As DNA, the CDR3 is TGTGCCAGCAGCCCAAAGCAGGGGCAGCCCCAGCATTTT.

J is TRBJ2-7 and V is TRBV20-1; no definite D call. Between the trimmed V and J ends, which lost 5 bases and 3 bases, there was a span of 8 bases. The CDR3 runs to 11 residues. Germline-derived CDR1 and CDR2 are DFQATT and SNEGSKA (reference sequence). The CDR3: CSASILYEQYF. The CDR3 DNA sequence: TGCAGTGCTTCTATTCTCTACGAGCAGTACTTC.

V and J are TRBV6-5 and TRBJ2-3; D remains ambiguous. CDR1 MNHEY and CDR2 SVGAGI come from the germline V gene. This CDR3 comprises 14 residues. Trimming pared 9 bases from V and 1 base from J, leaving 14 bases between. The CDR3 DNA reads TGTGCCAGTAAGTTGCGGCGACGCACAGATACGCAGTATTTT. Translating it yields CASKLRRRTDTQYF.

This chain links TRBV19 with TRBJ1-5, with D possibly being TRBD1 (5 bases). Germline lookup yields CDR1 LNHDA and CDR2 SQIVND (reference sequence). The V and J ends lost 6 bases and 3 bases respectively, with 12 bases between them. The CDR3 is made up of 14 amino acids. Written as DNA, the CDR3 is TGTGCCAGTAGCCGGAGGGGTAACAATCAGCCCCAGCATTTT. Amino acids: CASSRRGNNQPQHF.

The chain recombines TRBV28 with TRBJ1-2; the D gene is possibly TRBD1 (5 bases). Germline lookup yields CDR1 MDHEN and CDR2 SYDVKM. CDR3 size: 12 residues. The germline V and J ends were trimmed by 3 bases and 6 bases, with 8 bases remaining between them. CDR3 nucleotide sequence: TGTGCCAGCAGTTTGGGCAGGGATGGCTACACCTTC. Its translation is CASSLGRDGYTF.

The chain joins TRBV5-1 to TRBJ1-2; D gene unclear. Germline CDR1 reads SGHRS; CDR2 reads YFSETQ. V was trimmed by 3 bases and J by 7 bases, leaving 13 bases between them. The CDR3 totals 13 residues. The CDR3, as DNA: TGCGCCAGCAGCTCGGACGGAAGCGGTGGCTACACCTTC. It translates to CASSSDGSGGYTF. The full variable domain, in which reference TRBV5-1 and TRBJ1-2 provide the parts outside the CDR3, is KAGVTQTPRYLIKTRGQQVTLSCSPISGHRSVSWYQQTPGQGLQFLFEYFSETQRNKGNFPGRFSGRQFSNSRSEMNVSTLELGDSALYLCASSSDGSGGYTFGSGTRLTVV.

CDR3 bases: TGCGCCAGCAGCCCCCGTCGAGGGCAGGGGGAGAGGAACACTGAAGCTTTCTTT. This codes for CASSPRRGQGERNTEAFF. V is TRBV5-1 and J is TRBJ1-1, with 7 bases aligning to TRBD1. V gave up 4 bases and J gave up 1 base; unmatched junction bases: 16. CDR3 size: 18 residues. CDR1 is SGHRS and CDR2 is YFSETQ in the germline V gene.

The chain combines TRBV7-3 with TRBJ2-2, with a tentative D call TRBD2 (6 bases). Germline assignment: CDR1 SGHTA and CDR2 FQGTGA. CDR3 length: 17 amino acids. The V and J ends lost 2 bases and 2 bases respectively, with 15 bases between them. The chain's CDR3 is CASSLAGFLGNTGELFF. Written as DNA, the CDR3 is TGTGCCAGCAGCTTAGCGGGATTTTTGGGAAACACCGGGGAGCTGTTTTTT.

This clone was seen a single time. This sequence joins TRBV7-2 and TRBJ2-5; 11 bases line up with TRBD2. Per the germline V gene, CDR1 is SGHTA and CDR2 is FQGNSA. CDR3 size: 15 residues. J gave up 1 base and V 5 bases, and 3 bases lay outside the gene matches. The CDR3 region is CASSTLAGGQETQYF. The CDR3 nucleotides read TGTGCCAGCAGCACTCTAGCGGGGGGCCAAGAGACCCAGTACTTC.

This chain connects TRBV2 to TRBJ2-2, with 8 bases identical to TRBD2. V shed 6 bases, J shed 9 bases, and the junction held 6 bases outside the gene matches. CDR1 is SNHLY and CDR2 is FYNNEI in the germline V gene. CDR3 length equals 13 residues. The CDR3 here is CASSGGRLRELFF. The CDR3 DNA sequence: TGTGCCAGCAGCGGCGGGAGGCTCCGGGAGCTGTTTTTT.

The chain links TRBV9 to TRBJ1-2; D is unclear. V lost 3 bases and J 4 bases, leaving 13 bases between the germline ends. Per the germline V gene, CDR1 is SGDLS and CDR2 is YYNGEE. The CDR3 is made up of 14 amino acids. The CDR3: CASSDRVHSYGYTF. The CDR3 DNA sequence: TGTGCCAGCAGCGACCGGGTCCATAGCTATGGCTACACCTTC.

The CDR3 is CASSLAGGYEQFF. CDR3 coding DNA: TGTGCCAGCAGTCTAGCCGGGGGATATGAGCAGTTCTTC. The chain combines TRBV6-5 with TRBJ2-1; D is possibly TRBD2 (6 bases). The CDR3 has 13 residues. The germline gives CDR1 MNHEY, CDR2 SVGAGI. With 5 bases removed from V and 8 bases from J, the gap between germline ends came to 13 bases.

CDR3 DNA: TGTGCCAGCAGCTTAATGGGACTAGGGTCTAGCACAGATACGCAGTATTTT. This translates into CASSLMGLGSSTDTQYF. The chain has TRBV7-3 and TRBJ2-3, with 8 bases that match TRBD2. The CDR3 is 17 residues long. After removal of 1 base from V and 0 bases from J, the junction contained 6 bases not matched to a gene. Germline assignment: CDR1 SGHTA and CDR2 FQGTGA.

The V call is TRBV5-3, the J call TRBJ1-5; 11 bases line up with TRBD1. TRBV5-3 is an ORF, with its function uncertain. V was pared by 4 bases and J by 2 bases, with 11 bases of the junction left unmatched. The CDR3 consists of 18 residues. The CDR3, as DNA: TGTGCCAGAAGCAAACCGGGACAGGGGGTGGGCCGCAATCAGCCCCAGCATTTT. Its protein is CARSKPGQGVGRNQPQHF.

The chain links TRBV3-1 (or the pseudogene TRBV3-2) to TRBJ2-5, with D perhaps TRBD2 (6 bases). The CDR3 extends over 18 amino acids. V lost 1 base, J lost 3 bases, and 21 bases lay in between. The germline V gene has CDR1 LGHDT and CDR2 YNNKEL (reference sequence). The CDR3 region is CASSQAVVYGTEKETQYF. CDR3 DNA: TGTGCCAGCAGCCAAGCGGTTGTGTACGGGACTGAAAAAGAGACCCAGTACTTC.

Written as DNA, the CDR3 is TGTGCCAGCAGCTTAGTTGGGGGCGAGGAGACCCAGTACTTC. Translating gives CASSLVGGEETQYF. The chain joins TRBV7-9 to TRBJ2-5, with D perhaps matching TRBD1 (6 bases). This CDR3 region has 14 residues. V was trimmed by 1 base and J by 5 bases, leaving 11 bases between them. Per germline, CDR1 SEHNR and CDR2 FQNEAQ (reference sequence).

CDR3 loop: CATSDFRGTGYTF. The CDR3, as DNA: TGTGCCACCAGTGATTTCAGGGGTACTGGCTACACCTTC. The chain is built from TRBV24-1 and TRBJ1-2; D is perhaps TRBD1 (6 bases). Trimming pared 1 base from V and 7 bases from J, leaving 9 bases between. Germline CDR1 is KGHDR and CDR2 is SFDVKD. The CDR3 runs to 13 residues.